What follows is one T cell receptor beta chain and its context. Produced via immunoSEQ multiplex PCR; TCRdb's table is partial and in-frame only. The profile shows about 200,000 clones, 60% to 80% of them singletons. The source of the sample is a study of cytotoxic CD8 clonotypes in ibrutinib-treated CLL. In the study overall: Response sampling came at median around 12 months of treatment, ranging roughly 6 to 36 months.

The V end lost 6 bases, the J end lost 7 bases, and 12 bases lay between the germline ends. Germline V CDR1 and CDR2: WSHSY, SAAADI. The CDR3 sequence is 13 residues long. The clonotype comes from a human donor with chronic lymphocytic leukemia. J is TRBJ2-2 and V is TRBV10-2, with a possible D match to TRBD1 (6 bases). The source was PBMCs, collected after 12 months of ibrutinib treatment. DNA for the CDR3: TGCGCCAGCAGGCTGGGGGCGGGCGGGGAGCTGTTTTTT. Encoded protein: CASRLGAGGELFF.